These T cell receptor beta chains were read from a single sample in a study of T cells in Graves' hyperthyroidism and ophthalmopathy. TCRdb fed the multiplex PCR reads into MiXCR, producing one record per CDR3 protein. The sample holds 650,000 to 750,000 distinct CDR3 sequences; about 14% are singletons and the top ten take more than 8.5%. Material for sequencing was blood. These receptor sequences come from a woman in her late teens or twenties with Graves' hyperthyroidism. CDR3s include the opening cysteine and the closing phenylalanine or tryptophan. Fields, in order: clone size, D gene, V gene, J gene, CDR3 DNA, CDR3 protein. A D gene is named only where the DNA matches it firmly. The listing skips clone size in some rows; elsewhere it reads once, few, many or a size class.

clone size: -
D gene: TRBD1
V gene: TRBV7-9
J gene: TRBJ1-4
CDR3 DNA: TGTGCCAGCAGCTATATCGGGACAGATAATGAAAAACTGTTTTTT
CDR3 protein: CASSYIGTDNEKLFF

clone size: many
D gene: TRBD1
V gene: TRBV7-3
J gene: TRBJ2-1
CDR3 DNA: TGTGCCAGCAGCCAGGGGACAGGGGGCAACAATGAGCAGTTCTTC
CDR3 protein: CASSQGTGGNNEQFF

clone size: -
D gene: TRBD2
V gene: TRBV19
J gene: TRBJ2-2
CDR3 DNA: TGTGCCAGTAGTCCTACGCCGGGACGGGGAGGGACCGGGGAGCTGTTTTTT
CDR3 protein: CASSPTPGRGGTGELFF

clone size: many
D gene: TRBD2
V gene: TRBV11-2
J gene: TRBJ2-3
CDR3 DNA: TGTGCCAGCAGCTACAGACTAGCGGGAATCACAGATACGCAGTATTTT
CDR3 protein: CASSYRLAGITDTQYF

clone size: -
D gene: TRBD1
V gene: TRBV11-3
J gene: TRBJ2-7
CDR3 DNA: TGTGCCAGCAGTCCCACAGGGGACAACTACGAGCAGTACTTC
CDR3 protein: CASSPTGDNYEQYF

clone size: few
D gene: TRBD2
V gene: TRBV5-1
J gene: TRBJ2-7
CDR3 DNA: TGCGCCAGCAGCTTCGGGGCGGGAGCCTGGGAGCAGTACTTC
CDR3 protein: CASSFGAGAWEQYF

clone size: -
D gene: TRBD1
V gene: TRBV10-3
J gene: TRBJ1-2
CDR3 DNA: TGTGCCATCAGACCGACAGGGAAAGGCTACACCTTC
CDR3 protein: CAIRPTGKGYTF

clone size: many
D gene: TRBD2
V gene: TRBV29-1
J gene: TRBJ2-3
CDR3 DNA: TGCAGCGTTAGCGGGAGTACAGATACGCAGTATTTT
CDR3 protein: CSVSGSTDTQYF

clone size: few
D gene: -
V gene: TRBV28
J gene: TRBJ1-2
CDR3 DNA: TGTGCCAGCAGATTTCAATTGAGCTACACCTTC
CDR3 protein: CASRFQLSYTF

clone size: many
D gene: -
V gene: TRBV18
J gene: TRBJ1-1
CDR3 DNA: TGTGCCAGCTCACCCTTGGCTGAAGCTTTCTTT
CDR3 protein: CASSPLAEAFF

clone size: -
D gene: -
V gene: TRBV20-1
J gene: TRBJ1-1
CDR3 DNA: TGCAGTGCTGAACTGAACACTGAAGCTTTCTTT
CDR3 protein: CSAELNTEAFF

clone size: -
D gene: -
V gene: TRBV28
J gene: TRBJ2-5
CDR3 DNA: TGTGCCACCAAATCAACGGAGACCCAGTACTTC
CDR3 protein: CATKSTETQYF

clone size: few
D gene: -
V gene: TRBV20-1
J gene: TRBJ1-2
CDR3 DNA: TGCAGTGCTAGATGGGGGGAGATGGGCTACACCTTC
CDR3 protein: CSARWGEMGYTF

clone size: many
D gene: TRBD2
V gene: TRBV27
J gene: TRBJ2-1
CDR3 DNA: TGTGCCAGCAGTATAGCGGGAGTATACAATGAGCAGTTCTTC
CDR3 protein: CASSIAGVYNEQFF

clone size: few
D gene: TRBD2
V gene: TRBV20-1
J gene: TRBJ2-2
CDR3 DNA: TGCAGTGCTAGAGATCTGGGGACTAGCGGAGGGAACACCGGGGAGCTGTTTTTT
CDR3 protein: CSARDLGTSGGNTGELFF

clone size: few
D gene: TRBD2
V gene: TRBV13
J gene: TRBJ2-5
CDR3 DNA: TGTGCCAGCAGCTCCCAACTAGCGCTGGGAGAGACCCAGTACTTC
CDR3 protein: CASSSQLALGETQYF

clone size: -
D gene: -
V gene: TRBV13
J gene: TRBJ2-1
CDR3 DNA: TGTGCCAGCAGCTTAACGGCGGGGTTAAATGAGCAGTTCTTC
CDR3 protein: CASSLTAGLNEQFF

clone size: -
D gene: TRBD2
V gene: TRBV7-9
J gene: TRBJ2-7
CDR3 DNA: TGTGCCAGCAGCTTAGTGACTAGCGGGTACTACGAGCAGTACTTC
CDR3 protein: CASSLVTSGYYEQYF

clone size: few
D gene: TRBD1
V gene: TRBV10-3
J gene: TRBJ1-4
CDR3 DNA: TGTGCCATCAGTGACAGGGGGAATGAAAAACTGTTTTTT
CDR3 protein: CAISDRGNEKLFF

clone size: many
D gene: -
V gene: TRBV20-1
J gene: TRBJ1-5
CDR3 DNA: TGCAGTGCTACAAGGACAGTGAATCAGCCCCAGCATTTT
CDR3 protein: CSATRTVNQPQHF

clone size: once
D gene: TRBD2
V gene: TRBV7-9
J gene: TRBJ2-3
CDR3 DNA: TGTGCCAGCAGCTTCTCCGGACTAGCGGGATCAGATACGCAGTATTTT
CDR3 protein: CASSFSGLAGSDTQYF

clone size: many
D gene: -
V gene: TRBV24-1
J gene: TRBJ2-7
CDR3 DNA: TGTGCCACCAGTGATTCTGACTCCTACGAGCAGTACTTC
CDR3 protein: CATSDSDSYEQYF

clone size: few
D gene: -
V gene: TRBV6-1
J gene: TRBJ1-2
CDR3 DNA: TGTGCCAGCAGTTCACGGGGAAGAAGGTCCGGGGGCTACACCTTC
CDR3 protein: CASSSRGRRSGGYTF

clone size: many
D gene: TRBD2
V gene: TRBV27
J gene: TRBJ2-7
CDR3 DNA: TGTGCCAGCAAGACTAGCGGGAACCACGAGCAGTACTTC
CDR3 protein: CASKTSGNHEQYF

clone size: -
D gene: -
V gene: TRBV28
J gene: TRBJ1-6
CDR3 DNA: TGTGCCAGCAGGACCGACCGGGTGAATTCACCCCTCCACTTT
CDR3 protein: CASRTDRVNSPLHF

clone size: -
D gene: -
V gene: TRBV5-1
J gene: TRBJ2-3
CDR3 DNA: TGCGCCAGCAGCTTGAGTCGGAGAGCAGATACGCAGTATTTT
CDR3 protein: CASSLSRRADTQYF

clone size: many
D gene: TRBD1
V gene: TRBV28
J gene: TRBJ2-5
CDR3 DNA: TGTGCCAGCAACCCGTGGACAGGGGAGACCCAGTACTTC
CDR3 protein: CASNPWTGETQYF

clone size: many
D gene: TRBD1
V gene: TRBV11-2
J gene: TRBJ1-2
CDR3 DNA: TGTGCCAGCAGCTTATTGACAGGGGGAAGGGATGGCTACACCTTC
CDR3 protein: CASSLLTGGRDGYTF

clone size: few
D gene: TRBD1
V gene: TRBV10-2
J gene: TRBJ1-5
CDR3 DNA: TGCGCCAGCAGTGAACAGGGGTTTGATCAGCCCCAGCATTTT
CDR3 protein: CASSEQGFDQPQHF

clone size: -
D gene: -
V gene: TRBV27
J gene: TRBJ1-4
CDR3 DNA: TGTGCCAGCAGTTTGAGCCTAGGGATAGCCCATGAAAAACTGTTTTTT
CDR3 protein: CASSLSLGIAHEKLFF

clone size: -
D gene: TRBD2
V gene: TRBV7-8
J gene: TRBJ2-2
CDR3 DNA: TGTGCCAGCAGCTTGGGGGGGGAGACCGGGGAGCTGTTTTTT
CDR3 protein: CASSLGGETGELFF

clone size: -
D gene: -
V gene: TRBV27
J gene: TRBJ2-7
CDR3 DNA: TGTGCCAGCAAGGTAGCAGCCTCTTCCTACGAGCAGTACTTC
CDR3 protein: CASKVAASSYEQYF

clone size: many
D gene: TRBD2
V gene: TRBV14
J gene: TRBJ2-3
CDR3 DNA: TGTGCCAGCAGCTTAGGGACTAGCGGTAGCACAGATACGCAGTATTTT
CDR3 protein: CASSLGTSGSTDTQYF

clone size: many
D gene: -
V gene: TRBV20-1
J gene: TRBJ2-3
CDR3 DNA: TGCAGTGCGAGCCAGCTAGTCAGCACAGATACGCAGTATTTT
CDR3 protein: CSASQLVSTDTQYF

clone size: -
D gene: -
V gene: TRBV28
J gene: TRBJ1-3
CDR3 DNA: TGTGCCAGCAGTTTCGGACATGGAAACACCATATATTTT
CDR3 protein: CASSFGHGNTIYF

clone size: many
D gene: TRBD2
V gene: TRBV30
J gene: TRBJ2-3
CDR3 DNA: TGTGCCTGGCGGACTAGCGGAAACGCAGATACGCAGTATTTT
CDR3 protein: CAWRTSGNADTQYF

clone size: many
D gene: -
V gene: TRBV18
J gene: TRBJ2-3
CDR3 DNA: TGTGCCAGCTCACCCCCGGGGAGAGATACGCAGTATTTT
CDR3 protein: CASSPPGRDTQYF

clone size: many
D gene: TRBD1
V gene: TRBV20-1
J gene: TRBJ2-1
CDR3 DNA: TGCAGTGCCCCCGGGGACAGGGGGCTACACAATGAGCAGTTCTTC
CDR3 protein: CSAPGDRGLHNEQFF

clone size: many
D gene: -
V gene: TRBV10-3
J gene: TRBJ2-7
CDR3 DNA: TGTGCCATCAGTGGGCTTCAGGAGGGGGGACCCGACTACGAGCAGTACTTC
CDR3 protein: CAISGLQEGGPDYEQYF

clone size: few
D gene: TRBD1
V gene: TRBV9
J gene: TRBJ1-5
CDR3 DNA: TGTGCCAGCAGCTATGGGACAGGGGTAGGCCAGCCCCAGCATTTT
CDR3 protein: CASSYGTGVGQPQHF